This T cell receptor (beta chain) was profiled in a study of beta chain features in type 1 diabetes. CDR3 length: 15 amino acids. CDR1 GTSNPN and CDR2 SVGIG come from the germline V gene (reference sequence). V shed 3 bases, J shed 0 bases, and the junction held 8 bases outside the gene matches. This clone was seen a handful of times. Its matching antigen is unknown. Study observations and caveats: For patients and controls alike, PCR might favor shorter templates to the same degree. cDNA-based sequencing might over-represent cells highly expressing TCR. A definitive answer on HLA type influencing TCRB rearrangement was not reached here.

The entirety of the isolated RNA underwent reverse transcription, so expressed TCRB transcripts were sequenced. Sequenced by immunoSEQ multiplex PCR; TCRdb stores in-frame clones only, minus some. The sample consists of under 450,000 clones, about 16% of them appearing once. The receptor comes from a woman under 30 in good health. This sequence joins TRBV30 and TRBJ2-7, with TRBD2 matching over 7 bases. The sequenced sample consisted of naive CD4+ T cells from blood. The CDR3 is CAWSLLAESSYEQYF. CDR3 nucleotide sequence: TGTGCCTGGAGCCTCCTAGCGGAAAGCTCCTACGAGCAGTACTTC.